These T cell receptor beta chains were read from a single sample in a study of blood T cell repertoires in COVID-19. TCRdb keeps only in-frame clones here, not all; method: immunoSEQ multiplex PCR. The sample holds 400,000 to 450,000 clones, 80% to 90% seen once. Sequences were obtained from peripheral blood. The receptors derive from a woman under 40 with active or convalescent COVID-19. Each CDR3 is given with its conserved first and last residue. The order of the fields is D gene, V gene, J gene, clone size, CDR3 protein, CDR3 DNA. The D gene is left open where the match is weak. The size entry is marked missing in some rows and otherwise reads once, few, many or a size class.

TRBD2	TRBV5-5	TRBJ2-7	.	CASSFIDTALTSSYEQYF	TGTGCCAGCAGCTTCATCGATACAGCGTTGACTAGCAGCTACGAGCAGTACTTC
TRBD1	TRBV5-1	TRBJ2-5	.	CASSYGTVIQQETQYF	TGCGCCAGCAGCTACGGGACAGTGATCCAGCAAGAGACCCAGTACTTC
TRBD1	TRBV29-1	TRBJ1-2	once	CSVEEVGQGIGGYTF	TGCAGCGTTGAAGAGGTGGGACAGGGAATAGGAGGCTACACCTTC
.	TRBV19	TRBJ1-2	.	CASSTINYGYTF	TGTGCCAGTAGTACAATTAACTATGGCTACACCTTC
.	TRBV4-1	TRBJ2-7	once	CASSQDRASYYEQYF	TGCGCCAGCAGCCAAGATCGGGCTAGCTACTACGAGCAGTACTTC
.	TRBV5-1	TRBJ2-5	.	CASSLTGETQYF	TGCGCCAGCAGCTTGACGGGGGAGACCCAGTACTTC
.	TRBV11-3	TRBJ1-5	.	CASSLDKRREQPQHF	TGTGCCAGCAGCTTAGATAAAAGGCGGGAGCAGCCCCAGCATTTT
.	TRBV12-1	TRBJ1-4	once	CASPLRVVTTNEKLFF	TGTGCCAGCCCTCTCCGGGTGGTGACAACTAATGAAAAACTGTTTTTT
.	TRBV3-1/TRBV3-2	TRBJ2-7	.	CASSGGPSTSSYEQYF	TGTGCCAGCAGCGGGGGCCCATCCACTAGCTCCTACGAGCAGTACTTC
TRBD1	TRBV6-6	TRBJ1-4	.	CASSPGQGFEMSNEKLFF	TGTGCCAGCAGTCCGGGACAGGGATTTGAGATGTCTAATGAAAAACTGTTTTTT
.	TRBV18	TRBJ1-4	.	CASSQQVGQTNEKLFF	TGTGCCAGCTCACAGCAAGTGGGGCAAACTAATGAAAAACTGTTTTTT
.	TRBV9	TRBJ1-4	.	CASSVTPNPRSTNEKLFF	TGTGCCAGCAGCGTAACCCCTAATCCCCGTTCAACTAATGAAAAACTGTTTTTT
.	TRBV29-1	TRBJ1-3	.	CSVRHSSGNTIYF	TGCAGCGTCAGACACTCCTCTGGAAACACCATATATTTT
.	TRBV27	TRBJ2-7	.	CASSFLDRTYEQYF	TGTGCCAGCAGTTTTCTGGACAGAACCTACGAGCAGTACTTC
.	TRBV3-1/TRBV3-2	TRBJ1-6	.	CASSPRDYPLHF	TGTGCCAGCAGCCCGAGGGACTACCCCCTCCACTTT
.	TRBV9	TRBJ1-1	.	CASSVVPGGTEAFF	TGTGCCAGCAGCGTAGTCCCCGGGGGCACTGAAGCTTTCTTT
TRBD1	TRBV14	TRBJ2-1	few	CASSSQGVGEQFF	TGTGCCAGCAGCTCGCAGGGGGTAGGGGAGCAGTTCTTC
TRBD2	TRBV4-1	TRBJ2-7	.	CASSQEAGENYEQYF	TGCGCCAGCAGCCAAGAGGCGGGGGAGAACTACGAGCAGTACTTC
TRBD1	TRBV7-9	TRBJ2-7	.	CASSLVGTGDEQYF	TGTGCCAGCAGCTTAGTCGGGACAGGGGACGAGCAGTACTTC
.	TRBV21-1	TRBJ2-7	.	CASSKGYRRLYPHRF	TGTGCCAGCAGCAAAGGTTATCGCAGGCTATACCCTCATCGCTTC
TRBD1	TRBV6-1	TRBJ1-2	once	CASSEWGLRDSHYGYTF	TGTGCCAGCAGTGAATGGGGACTTCGGGACAGCCACTATGGCTACACCTTC
TRBD1	TRBV4-1	TRBJ2-7	.	CASSQDSGTGGNEQYF	TGCGCCAGCAGCCAAGATTCAGGCACAGGGGGCAACGAGCAGTACTTC
.	TRBV7-8	TRBJ2-1	.	CASSWLGNEQFF	TGTGCCAGCAGCTGGCTAGGAAATGAGCAGTTCTTC
.	TRBV23-1	TRBJ1-5	many	CATSGQFSNQPQHF	TGCGCCACCTCCGGACAGTTTAGCAATCAGCCCCAGCATTTT
.	TRBV14	TRBJ2-5	.	CASSQDSTEKTQYF	TGTGCCAGCAGCCAAGATTCTACTGAGAAGACCCAGTACTTC
TRBD1	TRBV2	TRBJ2-5	.	CASSDQGAYIVETQYF	TGTGCCAGCAGTGATCAGGGGGCCTATATTGTAGAGACCCAGTACTTC
.	TRBV19	TRBJ2-3	.	CATRQVASTDTQYF	TGTGCCACAAGACAGGTCGCTAGCACAGATACGCAGTATTTT
TRBD1	TRBV5-4	TRBJ2-7	.	CASSFQGAREQYF	TGTGCCAGCAGCTTCCAGGGGGCACGCGAGCAGTACTTC
.	TRBV7-9	TRBJ1-5	.	CASTPGDTYNQPQHF	TGTGCCAGCACCCCCGGGGATACGTACAATCAGCCCCAGCATTTT
TRBD1	TRBV29-1	TRBJ1-1	.	CSVDAGPQGARLTEAFF	TGCAGCGTTGATGCGGGCCCGCAGGGGGCGCGACTCACTGAAGCTTTCTTT
TRBD1	TRBV19	TRBJ1-5	.	CASLAGTGPDSNQPQHF	TGTGCCAGTCTCGCCGGGACAGGGCCGGATAGCAATCAGCCCCAGCATTTT
.	TRBV6-5	TRBJ2-2	.	CASSYSGGAGAGELFF	TGTGCCAGCAGTTACTCGGGGGGAGCCGGGGCCGGGGAGCTGTTTTTT